The 29 T cell receptor beta chains below were found in one sample sequenced in a study of blood T cell repertoires in COVID-19. The repertoire was sequenced with immunoSEQ multiplex PCR; TCRdb's copy has only in-frame clones and lacks some. The sample has roughly 250,000 clones, 84% seen once. Material for sequencing was peripheral blood. The receptors were sampled from a middle-aged woman who had recovered from COVID-19.

The rearrangement joins TRBV30 to TRBJ1-6; unclear D gene. Trimming left V 2 bases short and J 4 bases short, with 18 bases between. CDR3 length: 17 residues. Germline assignment: CDR1 GTSNPN and CDR2 SVGIG (reference sequence). In DNA, the CDR3 is TGTGCCTGGAGTCAATATTTGGTAGTTACTTATAATTCACCCCTCCACTTT. Translation: CAWSQYLVVTYNSPLHF.

This sequence joins TRBV28 and TRBJ2-7; D perhaps matches TRBD1 (6 bases). The CDR3 is 13 residues long. Germline assignment: CDR1 MDHEN and CDR2 SYDVKM. Trimming pared 6 bases from V and 4 bases from J, leaving 13 bases between. DNA of the CDR3: TGTGCCAGCAGGGGGAGCAGGGGATACGAGCAGTACTTC. This sequence encodes CASRGSRGYEQYF.

This clone showed up just a few times. The chain combines TRBV19 with TRBJ1-4, with 8 bases aligning to TRBD1. Germline V gene data show CDR1 as LNHDA and CDR2 as SQIVND (reference sequence). This CDR3 spans 13 amino acids. The junction had 2 bases not matched to a gene; V was cut back by 6 bases and J by 5 bases. The CDR3 region has the DNA TGTGCCAGTAGGACAGGGGCGAATGAAAAACTGTTTTTT. This gives the protein CASRTGANEKLFF. Drawing the rest from reference TRBV19 and TRBJ1-4, the complete variable domain is DGGITQSPKYLFRKEGQNVTLSCEQNLNHDAMYWYRQDPGQGLRLIYYSQIVNDFQKGDIAEGYSVSREKKESFPLTVTSAQKNPTAFYLCASRTGANEKLFFGSGTQLSVL.

The chain combines TRBV27 with TRBJ2-7; TRBD1 might be the D (6 bases). The germline V and J ends were trimmed by 8 bases and 4 bases, with 21 bases remaining between them. The germline CDR1 and CDR2 sequences are MNHEY and SMNVEV (reference sequence). The CDR3 spans 15 residues. This CDR3 reads CASGYYRDKQYEQYF. In DNA, the CDR3 is TGTGCCAGCGGATATTACCGGGACAAACAGTACGAGCAGTACTTC.

This chain connects TRBV9 to TRBJ1-2, with a tentative D call TRBD1 (6 bases). There are 15 residues in the CDR3. Trimming pared 0 bases from V and 8 bases from J, leaving 17 bases between. Germline V gene lookup returns CDR1 SGDLS and CDR2 YYNGEE. The CDR3 protein is CASSVATGRLRGYTF. Here the CDR3 DNA reads TGTGCCAGCAGCGTAGCCACAGGGCGCCTTCGGGGCTACACCTTC. Supplemented by reference TRBV9 and TRBJ1-2, the full variable domain reads DSGVTQTPKHLITATGQRVTLRCSPRSGDLSVYWYQQSLDQGLQFLIQYYNGEERAKGNILERFSAQQFPDLHSELNLSSLELGDSALYFCASSVATGRLRGYTFGSGTRLTVV.

V is TRBV6-6 and J is TRBJ1-4; 8 bases are a match to TRBD1. This CDR3 is 16 amino acids long. The trim removed 2 bases at V and 5 bases at J, leaving 7 bases unmatched. Looked up from germline, CDR1 is MNHNY and CDR2 is SVGAGI (reference sequence). The CDR3 DNA reads TGTGCCAGCAGTTACGCAACAGGGGGAGAGAATGAAAAACTGTTTTTT. Residues: CASSYATGGENEKLFF.

V usage is TRBV28 and J usage is TRBJ2-1, with no clear D. The CDR3 runs 15 residues. From germline, CDR1 is MDHEN and CDR2 SYDVKM. The germline V and J ends were trimmed by 6 bases and 9 bases, with 21 bases remaining between them. This CDR3 reads CASSLLASFVGEQFF. CDR3 coding DNA: TGTGCCAGCAGCCTATTAGCTAGTTTCGTTGGTGAGCAGTTCTTC.

The chain combines TRBV10-3 with TRBJ1-5; the D gene is possibly TRBD1 (6 bases). CDR3 size: 13 residues. Germline assignment: CDR1 ENHRY and CDR2 SYGVKD. V dropped 8 bases and J dropped 5 bases, with 13 bases sitting between them. The CDR3 nucleotides read TGTGCCATCGCTAGACAGGCTGATCAGCCCCAGCATTTT. This translates into CAIARQADQPQHF.

The chain has TRBV3-1 (or the pseudogene TRBV3-2) and TRBJ2-7; D perhaps matches TRBD2 (6 bases). V was clipped by 1 base and J by 2 bases, with 12 bases between them. Germline V gene lookup returns CDR1 LGHDT and CDR2 YNNKEL (reference sequence). The CDR3 totals 15 residues. The CDR3 is CASSQGGGKPYEQYF. DNA for the CDR3: TGTGCCAGCAGCCAAGGCGGAGGGAAGCCCTACGAGCAGTACTTC.

V and J are TRBV5-5 and TRBJ1-5; TRBD1 matches 8 bases. Trimming cost V 4 bases and J 0 bases; bases outside gene matches: 3. CDR3 length: 15 amino acids. The germline gives CDR1 SGHKS, CDR2 YYEKEE (reference sequence). This chain's CDR3 is CASSRTGNSNQPQHF. The CDR3, as DNA: TGTGCCAGCAGCAGGACAGGGAATAGCAATCAGCCCCAGCATTTT.

V is TRBV11-3 and J is TRBJ2-1; tentatively, D is TRBD2 (6 bases). CDR3 size: 14 residues. Germline V gene data show CDR1 as SGHNT and CDR2 as YENEEA. Trimming stripped 6 bases from V and 10 bases from J, with 19 bases between. CDR3 sequence (DNA): TGTGCCAGCAGAAGGGGTGGCGGGGCGATGGAGCAGTTCTTC. Protein: CASRRGGGAMEQFF.

This clone has just one count. The chain joins TRBV29-1 to TRBJ2-7; maybe TRBD1 (6 bases). The CDR3 is 12 amino acids. Between the trimmed V and J ends, which lost 2 bases and 7 bases, there was a span of 12 bases. CDR1 and CDR2 (germline): SQVTM, ANQGSEA. The CDR3 DNA reads as TGCAGCGTTGAACTGAACAGGGAGGAGCAGTACTTC. Translation: CSVELNREEQYF.

The chain uses TRBV5-1 and TRBJ1-1; TRBD1 matches at 7 bases. The CDR3 runs to 15 residues. V gave up 3 bases and J gave up 3 bases; unmatched junction bases: 8. Germline CDR1 SGHRS, CDR2 YFSETQ. CDR3 loop: CASSWSARGDTEAFF. Written as DNA, the CDR3 is TGCGCCAGCAGCTGGTCGGCCAGGGGGGACACTGAAGCTTTCTTT.

This clone has only a few counts. This chain links TRBV2 with TRBJ2-7; TRBD1 might be the D (5 bases). Trimming removed 7 bases at V and 2 bases at J, with 12 bases between. This CDR3 region has 13 residues. Germline CDR1 SNHLY, CDR2 FYNNEI. The CDR3 nucleotides are TGTGCCAGCACCCGACAGCTCGCCTACGAGCAGTACTTC. This encodes CASTRQLAYEQYF.

A few counts support this clone. The J gene is TRBJ1-1, the V gene TRBV7-2, with 7 bases fitting TRBD1. The V and J ends lost 3 bases and 1 base, in that order; junction bases with no gene match: 5. The CDR3 covers 15 residues. The germline CDR1 and CDR2 sequences are SGHTA and FQGNSA. The CDR3 spells CASSFTGVSNTEAFF. CDR3 coding DNA: TGTGCCAGCAGCTTTACAGGGGTCTCGAACACTGAAGCTTTCTTT.

DNA of the CDR3: TGCGCCAGCAGCTTAGAGCCCTACGAATCCTACGAGCAGTACTTC. Protein sequence: CASSLEPYESYEQYF. The rearrangement uses TRBV5-1 and TRBJ2-7; D remains unclear. Germline CDR1 is SGHRS and CDR2 is YFSETQ. Trimming took 2 bases from V and 1 from J, leaving 13 bases between them. There are 15 residues in the CDR3.

The genes are TRBV7-6 and TRBJ2-3, with 11 bases aligning to TRBD2. The CDR3 is 17 amino acids. Germline values: CDR1 SGHVS, CDR2 FNYEAQ. V lost 3 bases to trimming and J lost 0 bases; unmatched junction nucleotides: 5. Here the CDR3 DNA reads TGTGCCAGCAGCTTGGCTAGCGGGGGGACCAGCACAGATACGCAGTATTTT. Translating gives CASSLASGGTSTDTQYF. Using reference TRBV7-6 and TRBJ2-3 for the parts outside the CDR3, the full variable domain is GAGVSQSPRYKVTKRGQDVALRCDPISGHVSLYWYRQALGQGPEFLTYFNYEAQQDKSGLPNDRFSAERPEGSISTLTIQRTEQRDSAMYRCASSLASGGTSTDTQYFGPGTRLTVL.

The chain joins TRBV4-2 to TRBJ1-4; no definite D call. CDR1 is LGHNA and CDR2 is YNFKEQ in the germline V gene. This CDR3 has 17 residues. The ends were cut back, 0 bases at V and 0 bases at J, with 11 bases in the middle. The CDR3 nucleotides are TGTGCCAGCAGCCAAGAGACCCGGGTTTCAACTAATGAAAAACTGTTTTTT. It codes for CASSQETRVSTNEKLFF.

The chain uses TRBV5-1 and TRBJ2-1; 11 bases align to TRBD2. Trimming cost V 6 bases and J 7 bases; bases outside gene matches: 6. The CDR3 has 14 amino acids. CDR1 SGHRS and CDR2 YFSETQ come from the germline V gene. The CDR3 reads CASMTSGDGNEQFF. CDR3 nucleotide sequence: TGCGCCAGCATGACTAGCGGGGACGGGAATGAGCAGTTCTTC.

The V gene is TRBV30, the J gene TRBJ1-1; D remains unclear. With 2 bases removed from V and 5 bases from J, the gap between germline ends came to 6 bases. The CDR3 totals 11 residues. The germline V gene has CDR1 GTSNPN and CDR2 SVGIG (reference sequence). CDR3 nucleotide sequence: TGTGCCTGGAGTAGACTGACTGAAGCTTTCTTT. Its translation: CAWSRLTEAFF.

The chain has TRBV9 and TRBJ1-4; D unclear. The CDR3 extends over 14 amino acids. V lost 0 bases and J lost 4, with 7 bases in between. Germline CDR1 SGDLS, CDR2 YYNGEE. CDR3 protein: CASSVEAGNEKLFF. CDR3 nucleotides: TGTGCCAGCAGCGTAGAGGCGGGTAATGAAAAACTGTTTTTT.

The chain couples TRBV5-1 to TRBJ2-1, with 10 bases identical to TRBD2. Germline values: CDR1 SGHRS, CDR2 YFSETQ. This CDR3 spans 15 amino acids. After removal of 8 bases from V and 11 bases from J, the junction contained 16 bases not matched to a gene. DNA of the CDR3: TGCGCCAGTAGGGACGGTACTAGCGGGGTCGAGAAGCAGTTCTTC. Protein sequence: CASRDGTSGVEKQFF. Drawing the rest from reference TRBV5-1 and TRBJ2-1, the complete variable domain is KAGVTQTPRYLIKTRGQQVTLSCSPISGHRSVSWYQQTPGQGLQFLFEYFSETQRNKGNFPGRFSGRQFSNSRSEMNVSTLELGDSALYLCASRDGTSGVEKQFFGPGTRLTVL.

V gene TRBV28 combines with J gene TRBJ1-2; possible D gene TRBD1, 5 bases. V was pared by 1 base and J by 2 bases, with 17 bases between. This CDR3 contains 17 residues. Germline CDR1 reads MDHEN; CDR2 reads SYDVKM. This CDR3 reads CASSLLGVGFSNYGYTF. CDR3 bases: TGTGCCAGCAGTTTATTAGGGGTCGGGTTCTCGAACTATGGCTACACCTTC.

In its sample, this clone was seen a few times. The CDR3: CASSRGLGGYGYTF. As DNA, the CDR3 is TGTGCCAGCAGCCGCGGACTGGGAGGCTATGGCTACACCTTC. The chain links TRBV3-1 (or the pseudogene TRBV3-2) to TRBJ1-2; unclear D gene. Germline V lookup: CDR1 LGHDT, CDR2 YNNKEL (reference sequence). Trimming left V 4 bases short and J 4 bases short, with 13 bases between. The CDR3 loop spans 14 amino acids.

The chain links TRBV28 to TRBJ1-2, with 8 bases that match TRBD1. The germline gives CDR1 MDHEN, CDR2 SYDVKM. This CDR3 comprises 14 residues. V trimming: 5 bases; J trimming: 8 bases; junction bases outside the gene matches: 10. CDR3 protein: CASSTPGGMDGYTF. DNA of the CDR3: TGTGCCAGCAGTACCCCAGGGGGCATGGACGGCTACACCTTC.

The chain couples TRBV5-1 to TRBJ2-5; a weak D match, TRBD2 (6 bases). Germline V lookup: CDR1 SGHRS, CDR2 YFSETQ. V lost 2 bases and J 1 base, leaving 12 bases between the germline ends. The CDR3 contains 15 residues. The CDR3 coding sequence is TGCGCCAGCAGCTTTTCTGGACTATTCCAAGAGACCCAGTACTTC. Translated, it gives CASSFSGLFQETQYF.

This chain uses TRBV7-2 with TRBJ2-7; 7 bases align to TRBD1. Germline V gene sequence: CDR1 SGHTA, CDR2 FQGNSA. The CDR3 length is 15 residues. V lost 1 base to trimming and J lost 2 bases; unmatched junction nucleotides: 5. CDR3 bases: TGTGCCAGCAGCTTAGGGGACAGCTTCACCTACGAGCAGTACTTC. Translation: CASSLGDSFTYEQYF.

The chain employs TRBV7-9 and TRBJ1-1; perhaps TRBD1 as D (6 bases). The CDR3 has 15 amino acids. Germline CDR1 is SEHNR and CDR2 is FQNEAQ (reference sequence). V lost 5 bases, J lost 8 bases, and 21 bases lay in between. CDR3 nucleotides: TGTGCCAGCAGCACGAACAGGGTATCGGGGATGGAAGCTTTCTTT. Translated: CASSTNRVSGMEAFF.

J is TRBJ1-1 and V is TRBV5-1; D unclear. Trimming left V 1 base short and J 2 bases short, with 15 bases between. This CDR3 is built from 16 residues. From germline, CDR1 is SGHRS and CDR2 YFSETQ. CDR3 bases: TGCGCCAGCAGCTTGTCTCGGAGACTAACCAACACTGAAGCTTTCTTT. It codes for CASSLSRRLTNTEAFF.